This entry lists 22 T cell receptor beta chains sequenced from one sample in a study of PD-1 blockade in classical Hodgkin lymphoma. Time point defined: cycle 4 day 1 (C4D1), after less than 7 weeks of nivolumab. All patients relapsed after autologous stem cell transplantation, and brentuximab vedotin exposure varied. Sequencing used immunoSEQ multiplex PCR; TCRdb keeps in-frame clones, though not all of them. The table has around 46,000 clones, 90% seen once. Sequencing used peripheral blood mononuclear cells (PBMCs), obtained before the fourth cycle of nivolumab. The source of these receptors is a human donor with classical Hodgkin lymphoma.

CDR3 nucleotide sequence: TGTGCCAGCAGCTTCGACTGGATCAGCTCCTACAATGAGCAGTTCTTC. It codes for CASSFDWISSYNEQFF. The chain couples TRBV11-3 to TRBJ2-1; no firm D call. V was clipped by 3 bases and J by 0 bases, with 12 bases between them. Germline lookup yields CDR1 SGHNT and CDR2 YENEEA. The CDR3 loop spans 16 amino acids.

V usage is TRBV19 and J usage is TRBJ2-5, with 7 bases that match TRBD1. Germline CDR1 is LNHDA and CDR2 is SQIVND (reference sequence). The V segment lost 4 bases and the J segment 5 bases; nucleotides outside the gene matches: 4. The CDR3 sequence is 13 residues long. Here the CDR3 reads CASSTTGMETQYF. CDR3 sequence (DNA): TGTGCCAGTAGTACGACAGGGATGGAGACCCAGTACTTC.

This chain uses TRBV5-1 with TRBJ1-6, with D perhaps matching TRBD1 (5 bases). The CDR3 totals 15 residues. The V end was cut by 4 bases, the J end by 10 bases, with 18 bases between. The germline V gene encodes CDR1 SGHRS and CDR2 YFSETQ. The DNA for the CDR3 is TGCGCCAGCAGCACTTATGGGGGAGGAGAATCACCCCTCCACTTT. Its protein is CASSTYGGGESPLHF.

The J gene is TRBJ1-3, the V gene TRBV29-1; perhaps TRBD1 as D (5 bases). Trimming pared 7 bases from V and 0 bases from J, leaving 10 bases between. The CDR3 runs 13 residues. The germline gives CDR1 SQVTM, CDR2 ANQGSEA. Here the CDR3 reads CSGAGRSGNTIYF. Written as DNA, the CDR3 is TGCAGCGGGGCAGGGCGCTCTGGAAACACCATATATTTT.

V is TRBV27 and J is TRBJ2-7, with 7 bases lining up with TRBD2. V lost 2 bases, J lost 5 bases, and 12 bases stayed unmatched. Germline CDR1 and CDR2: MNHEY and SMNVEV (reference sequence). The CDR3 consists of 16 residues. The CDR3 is CASSLRVGGSRNEQYF. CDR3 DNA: TGTGCCAGCAGTTTACGGGTTGGCGGGAGTAGAAACGAGCAGTACTTC.

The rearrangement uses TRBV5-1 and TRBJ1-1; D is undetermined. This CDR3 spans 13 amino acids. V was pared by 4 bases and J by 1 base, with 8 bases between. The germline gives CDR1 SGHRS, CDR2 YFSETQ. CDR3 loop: CASSVGRNTEAFF. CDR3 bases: TGCGCCAGCAGCGTGGGGAGGAACACTGAAGCTTTCTTT.

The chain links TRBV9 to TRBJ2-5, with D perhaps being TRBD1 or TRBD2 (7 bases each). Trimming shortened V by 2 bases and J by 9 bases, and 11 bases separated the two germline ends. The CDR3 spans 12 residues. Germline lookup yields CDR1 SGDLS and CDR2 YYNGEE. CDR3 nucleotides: TGTGCCAGCAGCGTCCAGGGGGGGGCCCAGTACTTC. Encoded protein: CASSVQGGAQYF.

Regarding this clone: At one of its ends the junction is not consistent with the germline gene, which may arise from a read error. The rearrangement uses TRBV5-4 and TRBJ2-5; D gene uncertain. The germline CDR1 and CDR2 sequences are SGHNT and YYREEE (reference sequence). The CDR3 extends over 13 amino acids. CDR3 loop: CTSSPDSQETQYF. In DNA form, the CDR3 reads TGTACCAGCAGCCCTGACTCTCAAGAGACCCAGTACTTC.

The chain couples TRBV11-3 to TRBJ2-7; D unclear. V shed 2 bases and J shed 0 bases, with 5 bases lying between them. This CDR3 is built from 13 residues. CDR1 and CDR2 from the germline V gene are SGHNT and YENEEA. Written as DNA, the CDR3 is TGTGCCAGCAGCTTAACTAACTCCTACGAGCAGTACTTC. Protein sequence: CASSLTNSYEQYF.

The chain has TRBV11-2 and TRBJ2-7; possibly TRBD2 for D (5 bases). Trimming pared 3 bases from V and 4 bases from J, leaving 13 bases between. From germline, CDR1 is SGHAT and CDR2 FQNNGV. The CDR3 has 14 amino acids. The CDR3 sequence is CASSFRPAAYEQYF. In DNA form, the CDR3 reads TGTGCCAGCAGCTTCCGTCCAGCGGCATACGAGCAGTACTTC. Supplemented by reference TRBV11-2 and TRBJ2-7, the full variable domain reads EAGVAQSPRYKIIEKRQSVAFWCNPISGHATLYWYQQILGQGPKLLIQFQNNGVVDDSQLPKDRFSAERLKGVDSTLKIQPAKLEDSAVYLCASSFRPAAYEQYFGPGTRLTVT.

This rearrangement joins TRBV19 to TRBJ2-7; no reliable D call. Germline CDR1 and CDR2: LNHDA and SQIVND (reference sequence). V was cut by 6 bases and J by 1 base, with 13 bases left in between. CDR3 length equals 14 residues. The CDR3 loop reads CASRNGELSYEQYF. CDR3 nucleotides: TGTGCCAGTAGGAATGGGGAATTGTCCTACGAGCAGTACTTC.

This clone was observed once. CDR3 sequence: CSVVGGDTGELFF. The CDR3 DNA reads TGCAGCGTTGTAGGCGGGGACACCGGGGAGCTGTTTTTT. The gene calls are TRBV29-1 and TRBJ2-2, with D maybe TRBD2 (6 bases). V lost 4 bases and J 3 bases, leaving 9 bases between the germline ends. CDR3 size: 13 residues. Germline V CDR1 and CDR2: SQVTM, ANQGSEA.

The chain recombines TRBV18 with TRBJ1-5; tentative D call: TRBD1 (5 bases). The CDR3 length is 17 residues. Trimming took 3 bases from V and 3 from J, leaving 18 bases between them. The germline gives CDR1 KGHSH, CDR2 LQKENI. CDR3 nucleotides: TGTGCCAGCTCACCGAACAACGGGGGATCAGTCAATCAGCCCCAGCATTTT. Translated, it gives CASSPNNGGSVNQPQHF.

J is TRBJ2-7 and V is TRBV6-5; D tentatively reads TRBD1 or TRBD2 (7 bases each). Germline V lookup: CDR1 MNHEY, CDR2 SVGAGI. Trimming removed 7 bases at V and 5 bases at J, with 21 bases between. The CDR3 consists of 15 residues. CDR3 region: CASTQLGRGRNEQYF. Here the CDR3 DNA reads TGTGCCAGCACCCAACTTGGGAGGGGGCGTAACGAGCAGTACTTC.

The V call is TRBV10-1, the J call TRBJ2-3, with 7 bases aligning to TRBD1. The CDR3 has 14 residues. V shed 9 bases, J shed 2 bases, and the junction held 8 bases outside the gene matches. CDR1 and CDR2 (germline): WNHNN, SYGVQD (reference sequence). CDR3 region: CARPVGQHTDTQYF. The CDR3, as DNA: TGCGCCAGGCCAGTGGGACAGCACACAGATACGCAGTATTTT.

CDR3 sequence (DNA): TGTGCCAGCAGCTCAGGAGCGGGGGCCTACGAGCAGTACTTC. It translates to CASSSGAGAYEQYF. The J gene is TRBJ2-7, the V gene TRBV7-3; 8 nucleotides line up with TRBD2. The V and J ends lost 4 bases and 2 bases, in that order; junction bases with no gene match: 4. Germline assignment: CDR1 SGHTA and CDR2 FQGTGA. This CDR3 is 14 amino acids long.

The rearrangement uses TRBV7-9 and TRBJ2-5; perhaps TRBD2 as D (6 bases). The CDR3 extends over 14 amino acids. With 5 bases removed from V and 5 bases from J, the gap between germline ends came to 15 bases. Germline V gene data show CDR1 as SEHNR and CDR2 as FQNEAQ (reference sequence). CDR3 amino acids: CASSINGGGETQYF. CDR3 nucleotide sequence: TGTGCCAGCAGCATAAACGGGGGAGGCGAGACCCAGTACTTC. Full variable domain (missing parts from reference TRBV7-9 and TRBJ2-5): DTGVSQNPRHKITKRGQNVTFRCDPISEHNRLYWYRQTLGQGPEFLTYFQNEAQLEKSRLLSDRFSAERPKGSFSTLEIQRTEQGDSAMYLCASSINGGGETQYFGPGTRLLVL.

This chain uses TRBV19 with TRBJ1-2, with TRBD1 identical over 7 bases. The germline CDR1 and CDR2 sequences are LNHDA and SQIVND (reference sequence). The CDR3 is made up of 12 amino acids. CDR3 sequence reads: CASQGTYYGYTF. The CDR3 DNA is TGTGCTTCACAGGGGACGTACTATGGCTACACCTTC.

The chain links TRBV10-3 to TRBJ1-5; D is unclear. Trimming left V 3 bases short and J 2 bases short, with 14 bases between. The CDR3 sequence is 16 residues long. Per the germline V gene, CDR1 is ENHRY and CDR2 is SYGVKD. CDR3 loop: CAISDWPAIRNQPQHF. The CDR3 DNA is TGTGCCATCAGTGATTGGCCAGCTATTCGCAATCAGCCCCAGCATTTT.

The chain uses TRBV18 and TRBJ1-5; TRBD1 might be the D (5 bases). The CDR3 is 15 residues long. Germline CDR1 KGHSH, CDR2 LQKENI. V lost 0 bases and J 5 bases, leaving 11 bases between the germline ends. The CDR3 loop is CASSPPGGTDQPQHF. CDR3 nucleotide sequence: TGTGCCAGCTCACCACCGGGGGGTACAGATCAGCCCCAGCATTTT.

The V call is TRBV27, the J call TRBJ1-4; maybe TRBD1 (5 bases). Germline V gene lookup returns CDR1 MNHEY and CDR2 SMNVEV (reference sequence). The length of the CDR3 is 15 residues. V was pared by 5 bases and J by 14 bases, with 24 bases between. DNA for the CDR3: TGTGCCAGCAGTCCTAACCGGGCCGCCCAGGGAGGGCTGTTTTTT. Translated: CASSPNRAAQGGLFF.

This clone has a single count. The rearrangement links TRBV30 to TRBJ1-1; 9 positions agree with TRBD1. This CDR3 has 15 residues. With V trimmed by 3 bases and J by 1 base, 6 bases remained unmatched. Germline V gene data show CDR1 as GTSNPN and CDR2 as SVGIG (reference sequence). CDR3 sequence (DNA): TGTGCCTGGAGCCCCAGGGACAGGGCGAACACTGAAGCTTTCTTT. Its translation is CAWSPRDRANTEAFF.